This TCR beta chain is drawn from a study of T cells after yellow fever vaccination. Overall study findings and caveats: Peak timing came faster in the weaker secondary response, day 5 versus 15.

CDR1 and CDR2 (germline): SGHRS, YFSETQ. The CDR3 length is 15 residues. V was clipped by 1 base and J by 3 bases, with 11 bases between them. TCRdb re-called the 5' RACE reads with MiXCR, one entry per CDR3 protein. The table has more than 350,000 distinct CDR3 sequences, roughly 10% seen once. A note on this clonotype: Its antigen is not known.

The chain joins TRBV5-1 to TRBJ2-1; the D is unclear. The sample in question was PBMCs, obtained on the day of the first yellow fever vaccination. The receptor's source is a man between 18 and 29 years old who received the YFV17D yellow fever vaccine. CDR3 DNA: TGCGCCAGCAGCTTGTCGATTTCCCTCTACAATGAGCAGTTCTTC. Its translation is CASSLSISLYNEQFF.